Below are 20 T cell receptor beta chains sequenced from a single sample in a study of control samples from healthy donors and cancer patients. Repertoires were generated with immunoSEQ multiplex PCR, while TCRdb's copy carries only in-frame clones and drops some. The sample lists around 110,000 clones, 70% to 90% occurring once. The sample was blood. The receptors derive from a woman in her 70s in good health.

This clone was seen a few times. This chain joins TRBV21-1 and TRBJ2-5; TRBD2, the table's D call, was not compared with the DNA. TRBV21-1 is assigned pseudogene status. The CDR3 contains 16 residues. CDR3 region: CASSNPGLLVQETQYF. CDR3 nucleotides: TGTGCCAGCAGCAATCCGGGACTTTTGGTGCAAGAGACCCAGTACTTC.

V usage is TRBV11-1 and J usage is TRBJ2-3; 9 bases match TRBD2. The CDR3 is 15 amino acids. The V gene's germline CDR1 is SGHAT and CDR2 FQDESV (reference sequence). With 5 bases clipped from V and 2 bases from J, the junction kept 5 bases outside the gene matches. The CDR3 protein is CASSPPGLATDTQYF. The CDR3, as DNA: TGTGCCAGCAGCCCACCGGGACTAGCCACAGATACGCAGTATTTT. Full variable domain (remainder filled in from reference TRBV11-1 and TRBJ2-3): EAEVAQSPRYKITEKSQAVAFWCDPISGHATLYWYRQILGQGPELLVQFQDESVVDDSQLPKDRFSAERLKGVDSTLKIQPAELGDSAMYLCASSPPGLATDTQYFGPGTRLTVL.

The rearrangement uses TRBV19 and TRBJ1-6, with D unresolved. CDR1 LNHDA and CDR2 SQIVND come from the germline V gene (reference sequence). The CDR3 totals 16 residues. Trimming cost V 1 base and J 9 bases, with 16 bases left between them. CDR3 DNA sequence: TGTGCCAGTAGTATAGGGATCCACAATCGAGTTTCACCCCTCCACTTT. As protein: CASSIGIHNRVSPLHF.

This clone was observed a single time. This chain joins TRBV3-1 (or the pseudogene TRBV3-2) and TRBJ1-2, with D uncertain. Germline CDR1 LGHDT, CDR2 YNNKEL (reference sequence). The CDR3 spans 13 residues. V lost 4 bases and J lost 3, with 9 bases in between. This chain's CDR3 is CASSPGTHYGYTF. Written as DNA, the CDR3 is TGTGCCAGCAGCCCGGGTACCCACTATGGCTACACCTTC.

This CDR3 is CASSEEFRSEQFF. The CDR3, as DNA: TGCGCCAGCAGTGAGGAGTTTCGGAGCGAGCAGTTCTTC. This rearrangement joins TRBV10-2 to TRBJ2-1; D gene ambiguous. CDR3 length: 13 amino acids. Per germline, CDR1 WSHSY and CDR2 SAAADI. V lost 2 bases and J lost 10, with 12 bases in between.

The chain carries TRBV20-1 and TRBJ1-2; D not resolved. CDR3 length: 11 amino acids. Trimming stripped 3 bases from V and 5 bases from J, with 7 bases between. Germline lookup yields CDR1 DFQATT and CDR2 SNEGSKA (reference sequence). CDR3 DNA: TGCAGTGCTAGCGAGAGATATGGCTACACCTTC. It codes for CSASERYGYTF.

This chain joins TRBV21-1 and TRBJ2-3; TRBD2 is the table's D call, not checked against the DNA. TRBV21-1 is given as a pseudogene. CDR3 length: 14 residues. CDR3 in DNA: TGTGCCAGCAGCACGCGGGCCCCGGTAGATACGCAGTATTTT. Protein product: CASSTRAPVDTQYF.

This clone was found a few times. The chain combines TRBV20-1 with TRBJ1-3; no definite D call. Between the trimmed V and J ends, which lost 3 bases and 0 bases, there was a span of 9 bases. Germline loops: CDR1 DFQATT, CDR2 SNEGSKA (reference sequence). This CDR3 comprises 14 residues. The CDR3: CSASFGASGNTIYF. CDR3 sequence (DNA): TGCAGTGCTAGTTTTGGTGCCTCTGGAAACACCATATATTTT.

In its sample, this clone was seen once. CDR3 nucleotides: TGTGCCACCAGCAGAGGTTTAGCGGGGGGGCGAGATACGCAGTATTTT. Translated, it gives CATSRGLAGGRDTQYF. The chain is built from TRBV15 and TRBJ2-3; 11 nucleotides agree with TRBD2. This CDR3 has 16 residues. The J segment lost 5 bases and the V segment lost 1 base, leaving 5 bases of the junction unmatched. From germline, CDR1 is LNHNV and CDR2 YYDKDF (reference sequence).

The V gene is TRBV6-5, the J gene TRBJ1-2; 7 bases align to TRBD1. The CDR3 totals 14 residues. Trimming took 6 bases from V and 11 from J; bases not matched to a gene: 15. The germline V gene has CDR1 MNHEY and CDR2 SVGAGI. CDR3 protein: CASRSTGTAAGYTF. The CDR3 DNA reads TGTGCCAGCAGATCCACCGGGACAGCCGCTGGGTACACCTTC.

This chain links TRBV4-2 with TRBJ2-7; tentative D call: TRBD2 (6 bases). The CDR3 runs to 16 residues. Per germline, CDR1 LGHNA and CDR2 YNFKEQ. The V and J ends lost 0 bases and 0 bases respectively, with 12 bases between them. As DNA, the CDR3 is TGTGCCAGCAGCCAAGAGGCGGGTAGCGGCTCCTACGAGCAGTACTTC. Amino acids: CASSQEAGSGSYEQYF.

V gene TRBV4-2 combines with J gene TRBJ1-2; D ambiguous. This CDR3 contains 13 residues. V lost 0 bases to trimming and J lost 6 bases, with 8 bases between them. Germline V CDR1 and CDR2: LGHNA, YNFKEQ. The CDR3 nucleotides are TGTGCCAGCAGCCAAGATCGGGCCGATGGCTACACCTTC. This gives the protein CASSQDRADGYTF.

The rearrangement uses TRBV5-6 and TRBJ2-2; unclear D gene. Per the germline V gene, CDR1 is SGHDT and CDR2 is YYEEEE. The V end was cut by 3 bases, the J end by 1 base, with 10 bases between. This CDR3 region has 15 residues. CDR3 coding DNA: TGTGCCAGCAGCTCCAGGACCGTGAACACCGGGGAGCTGTTTTTT. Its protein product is CASSSRTVNTGELFF.

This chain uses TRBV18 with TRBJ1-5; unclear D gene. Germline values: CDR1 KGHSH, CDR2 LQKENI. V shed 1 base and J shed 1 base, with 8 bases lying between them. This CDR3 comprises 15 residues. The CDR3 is CASSPRSGSNQPQHF. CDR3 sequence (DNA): TGTGCCAGCTCACCACGTTCTGGAAGCAATCAGCCCCAGCATTTT.

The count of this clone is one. CDR3 loop: CASSFFRNTIYF. The CDR3 DNA reads as TGTGCCAGCAGTTTTTTTCGAAACACCATATATTTT. This sequence joins TRBV12-3 or TRBV12-4 and TRBJ1-3; D ambiguous. The length of the CDR3 is 12 residues. V was cut by 3 bases and J by 5 bases, with 5 bases left in between.

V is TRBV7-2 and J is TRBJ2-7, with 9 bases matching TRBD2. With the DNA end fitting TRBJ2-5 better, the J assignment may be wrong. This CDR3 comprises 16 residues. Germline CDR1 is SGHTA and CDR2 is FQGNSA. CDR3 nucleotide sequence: TGTGCCAGCAGCTCCTCCGGGGCGGGGGGGCTCGAGACCCAGTACTTC. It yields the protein CASSSSGAGGLETQYF.

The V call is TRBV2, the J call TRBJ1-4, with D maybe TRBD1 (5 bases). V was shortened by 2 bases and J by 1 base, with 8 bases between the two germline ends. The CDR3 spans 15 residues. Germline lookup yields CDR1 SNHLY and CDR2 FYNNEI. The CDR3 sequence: CASSERGGTNEKLFF. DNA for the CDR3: TGTGCCAGCAGTGAACGGGGGGGAACTAATGAAAAACTGTTTTTT.

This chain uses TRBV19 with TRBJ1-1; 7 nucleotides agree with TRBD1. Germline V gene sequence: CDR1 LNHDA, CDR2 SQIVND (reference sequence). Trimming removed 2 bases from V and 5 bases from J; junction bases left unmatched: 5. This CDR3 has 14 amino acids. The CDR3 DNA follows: TGTGCCAGTAGTATATCCAGGGGGAGAACTGAAGCTTTCTTT. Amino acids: CASSISRGRTEAFF.

The chain's CDR3 is CASSLDGPGYTF. The CDR3 region has the DNA TGTGCCAGCAGCTTAGATGGACCTGGCTACACCTTC. The V gene is TRBV11-2, the J gene TRBJ1-2; D unclear. Trimming took off 0 bases at V and 7 bases at J, with 6 bases between the two ends. In germline, CDR1 is SGHAT, CDR2 FQNNGV. The CDR3 contains 12 residues.

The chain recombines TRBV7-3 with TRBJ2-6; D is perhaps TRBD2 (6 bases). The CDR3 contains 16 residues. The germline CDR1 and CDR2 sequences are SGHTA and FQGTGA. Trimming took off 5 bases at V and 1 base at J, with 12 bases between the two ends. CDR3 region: CASSPESGSGANVLTF. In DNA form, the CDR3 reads TGTGCCAGCAGCCCCGAAAGCGGGTCTGGGGCCAACGTCCTGACTTTC.